Sequencing of this T cell receptor beta chain was carried out in a study of cytomegalovirus exposure and HLA in healthy donors. Points from the study as a whole: Reports showed the classifier diagnosing cytomegalovirus status with high specificity and sensitivity. In a later analysis, most CMV-associated TCR beta chains appeared HLA-restricted. Sequencing probably produced one cluster of sequence variants that were highly shared.

A remark on this clone: What it binds is not known.

The CDR3 consists of 14 residues. Germline values: CDR1 MNHNS, CDR2 SASEGT. The V gene lost 6 bases and the J gene lost 7 bases, with 19 bases spanning the gap. PCR amplification relied on 60 Vbeta primers (plus 13 Jbeta primers). TCRdb's copy holds only in-frame clones and misses some; the assay was immunoSEQ multiplex PCR. The sample's table shows more than 85,000 clones. The sample taken for sequencing was PBMCs. The chain has TRBV6-1 and TRBJ2-7; tentative D call: TRBD2 (5 bases). This clonotype was obtained from a girl aged 5 to 17 in good health and CMV-seropositive. CDR3 nucleotides: TGTGCCAGCAGACCCGGAGGCGGAGTACGAGAGCAGTACGTC. It is translated as CASRPGGGVREQYV.